These 31 T cell receptor beta chains were sequenced from one sample in a study of T cells in Graves' hyperthyroidism and ophthalmopathy. Regions amplified from RNA transcripts were the TCR beta CDR3 regions. Primed by the HTBI set, a first-round RT-PCR was run on the TCR CDR3. TCRdb re-called the multiplex PCR reads with MiXCR, one entry per CDR3 protein. Of approximately 710,000 distinct CDR3 sequences listed, roughly 17% are singletons. Sequenced sample: blood. Source of these receptors: a man aged 50-60 years with Graves' hyperthyroidism.

The gene calls are TRBV24-1 and TRBJ1-5; D remains ambiguous. This CDR3 spans 17 amino acids. The germline V gene encodes CDR1 KGHDR and CDR2 SFDVKD. The V and J ends lost 3 bases and 0 bases respectively, with 14 bases between them. In nucleotides, the CDR3 is TGTGCCACCAGTGATCGGCAGCAAGCTTATAGCAATCAGCCCCAGCATTTT. Protein sequence: CATSDRQQAYSNQPQHF.

This clonotype was seen repeatedly, ten times or more. The chain combines TRBV5-1 with TRBJ1-1; D remains ambiguous. Germline V CDR1 and CDR2: SGHRS, YFSETQ. Trimming took 3 bases from V and 8 from J, leaving 14 bases between them. This CDR3 is 13 amino acids long. The CDR3 loop is CASSSGAPDEAFF. DNA of the CDR3: TGCGCCAGCAGCTCCGGAGCGCCCGACGAAGCTTTCTTT. Full variable domain (missing parts from reference TRBV5-1 and TRBJ1-1): KAGVTQTPRYLIKTRGQQVTLSCSPISGHRSVSWYQQTPGQGLQFLFEYFSETQRNKGNFPGRFSGRQFSNSRSEMNVSTLELGDSALYLCASSSGAPDEAFFGQGTRLTVV.

The chain has TRBV27 and TRBJ2-7, with 9 nucleotides matching TRBD2. The CDR3 totals 14 residues. CDR1 and CDR2 from the germline V gene are MNHEY and SMNVEV (reference sequence). Losses at the gene ends were 7 bases for V and 2 bases for J; bases not matched to a gene: 6. The CDR3 reads CASTFSGRTYEQYF. The CDR3 DNA reads as TGTGCCAGCACCTTTAGCGGGAGAACCTACGAGCAGTACTTC.

This clonotype has at least ten counts. The chain employs TRBV27 and TRBJ1-2; 8 nucleotides line up with TRBD1. The CDR3 contains 17 residues. With 1 base clipped from V and 4 bases from J, the junction kept 11 bases outside the gene matches. Germline V gene lookup returns CDR1 MNHEY and CDR2 SMNVEV (reference sequence). DNA for the CDR3: TGTGCCAGCAGTTTATATTCTGGACAGGGTCGGGGCTATGGCTACACCTTC. Protein: CASSLYSGQGRGYGYTF.

In its sample, this clonotype was seen a few times. This chain links TRBV30 with TRBJ2-7; D not certain. Germline CDR1 is GTSNPN and CDR2 is SVGIG (reference sequence). CDR3 length: 12 residues. Between the trimmed V and J ends, which lost 2 bases and 1 base, there was a span of 6 bases. The CDR3 is CAWSLNSYEQYF. CDR3 coding DNA: TGTGCCTGGAGTTTAAATTCCTACGAGCAGTACTTC.

There are a few counts of this clonotype. V usage is TRBV7-6 and J usage is TRBJ1-1; D unclear. CDR3 length: 14 amino acids. V lost 4 bases to trimming and J lost 5 bases, with 14 bases between them. Germline V gene data show CDR1 as SGHVS and CDR2 as FNYEAQ. CDR3 sequence: CASSYRGGRTEAFF. The CDR3 region has the DNA TGTGCCAGCAGCTACCGGGGAGGGAGGACTGAAGCTTTCTTT.

This clonotype was seen at least ten times. The chain uses TRBV28 and TRBJ1-5; no clear D. The CDR3 length is 13 residues. V was clipped by 2 bases and J by 4 bases, with 6 bases between them. Per the germline V gene, CDR1 is MDHEN and CDR2 is SYDVKM. This CDR3 is CASSLLGNQPQHF. DNA for the CDR3: TGTGCCAGCAGTTTACTGGGGAATCAGCCCCAGCATTTT.

This chain links TRBV30 with TRBJ2-3, with D tentatively TRBD1 (5 bases). The ends were cut back, 1 base at V and 3 bases at J, with 5 bases in the middle. Germline CDR1 and CDR2: GTSNPN and SVGIG (reference sequence). This CDR3 spans 12 amino acids. Here the CDR3 reads CAWSGTTDTQYF. The DNA of the CDR3 is TGTGCCTGGAGTGGGACAACAGATACGCAGTATTTT. Looking up the rest from reference TRBV30 and TRBJ2-3 gives the full variable domain: SQTIHQWPATLVQPVGSPLSLECTVEGTSNPNLYWYRQAAGRGLQLLFYSVGIGQISSEVPQNLSASRPQDRQFILSSKKLLLSDSGFYLCAWSGTTDTQYFGPGTRLTVL.

This clonotype occurred a few times. The chain is built from TRBV12-3 or TRBV12-4 and TRBJ1-2; possibly TRBD1 for D (6 bases). The CDR3 is 13 amino acids. V lost 6 bases, J lost 4 bases, and 12 bases lay in between. CDR3 amino acids: CASRRGGLYGYTF. In DNA, the CDR3 is TGTGCCAGCAGGCGTGGGGGGCTCTATGGCTACACCTTC.

In its sample, this clonotype was seen many times. The chain couples TRBV7-2 to TRBJ1-6; D may be TRBD1 (5 bases). Germline V gene data show CDR1 as SGHTA and CDR2 as FQGNSA. The CDR3 covers 14 residues. Trimming took off 4 bases at V and 14 bases at J, with 18 bases between the two ends. CDR3 in amino acids: CASSSSARESSLHF. In nucleotides, the CDR3 is TGTGCCAGCAGCTCCTCGGCCAGGGAGTCGTCCCTCCACTTT.

This clonotype came up a few times. This sequence joins TRBV5-1 and TRBJ1-1, with TRBD1 matching 7 bases. This CDR3 is built from 13 residues. In germline, CDR1 is SGHRS, CDR2 YFSETQ. V trimming: 0 bases; J trimming: 7 bases; junction bases outside the gene matches: 3. Written as DNA, the CDR3 is TGCGCCAGCAGCTTGGGGGGACAGATTGAAGCTTTCTTT. Translating it yields CASSLGGQIEAFF.

As to this clonotype: One end of the junction is discordant with germline, which a read error may explain. The rearrangement joins TRBV12-3 or TRBV12-4 to TRBJ2-1, with D tentatively TRBD2 (6 bases). The CDR3 is 16 amino acids. This chain's CDR3 is CAISLASAPEGNEQFF. The CDR3 bases are TGTGCCATCAGTTTAGCTAGCGCCCCCGAGGGCAATGAGCAGTTCTTC.

This sequence joins TRBV3-1 and TRBJ1-5; TRBD1 is a possible D gene (5 bases). Germline CDR1 LGHDT, CDR2 YNNKEL (reference sequence). CDR3 length: 17 amino acids. Trimming took off 0 bases at V and 2 bases at J, with 14 bases between the two ends. The CDR3 DNA is TGTGCCAGCAGCCAAGAGGCAGGGCTGAGTGGCAATCAGCCCCAGCATTTT. Translating gives CASSQEAGLSGNQPQHF.

This clonotype was recorded at least ten times. The chain combines TRBV11-2 with TRBJ2-3; TRBD2 matches 12 bases. Looked up from germline, CDR1 is SGHAT and CDR2 is FQNNGV. Trimming removed 0 bases from V and 5 bases from J; junction bases left unmatched: 3. CDR3 size: 16 residues. CDR3 in DNA: TGTGCCAGCAGCTTAGATTTGGGACTAGCGGGAGATACGCAGTATTTT. This sequence encodes CASSLDLGLAGDTQYF.

There are many counts of this clonotype. The chain is built from TRBV28 and TRBJ2-5; 8 bases are a match to TRBD1. Germline loops: CDR1 MDHEN, CDR2 SYDVKM. V was pared by 6 bases and J by 5 bases, with 11 bases of the junction left unmatched. CDR3 length: 15 residues. CDR3 in DNA: TGTGCCAGCAGAATCTCGACAGGGGTTGGGGAGACCCAGTACTTC. It yields the protein CASRISTGVGETQYF.

The sample holds many counts of this clonotype. V is TRBV6-2 or TRBV6-3 and J is TRBJ2-5; 8 bases map to TRBD2. V gave up 11 bases and J gave up 4 bases; unmatched junction bases: 6. The CDR3 consists of 12 residues. Germline V gives CDR1 MNHEY, CDR2 SVGEGT. In DNA form, the CDR3 reads TGTGCCTCTAAAGCGGGAGCAGAGACCCAGTACTTC. This codes for CASKAGAETQYF.

This clonotype was detected ten times or more. This chain joins TRBV2 and TRBJ2-7, with TRBD2 matching over 8 bases. The J segment lost 1 base and the V segment lost 0 bases, leaving 8 bases of the junction unmatched. Germline-derived CDR1 and CDR2 are SNHLY and FYNNEI. This CDR3 region has 17 residues. The CDR3 nucleotides read TGTGCCAGCAGTGAAGCAGGAAAGCGGGAGTCGTCCTACGAGCAGTACTTC. Protein: CASSEAGKRESSYEQYF.

In this sample, this clonotype turned up many times. The chain recombines TRBV27 with TRBJ2-7; TRBD2 matches 13 bases. The V gene end was trimmed by 5 bases and the J gene end by 0 bases; junction bases not matched to a gene: 13. The V gene's germline CDR1 is MNHEY and CDR2 SMNVEV (reference sequence). The CDR3 has 19 residues. CDR3 coding DNA: TGTGCCAGCAGTCCACCCCCGGGACTAGCGGGACCTTCCTCCTACGAGCAGTACTTC. Its translation is CASSPPPGLAGPSSYEQYF.

The V gene is TRBV7-9, the J gene TRBJ2-7; a possible D gene is TRBD2 (5 bases). V was clipped by 3 bases and J by 3 bases, with 12 bases between them. CDR3 length: 14 amino acids. The V gene's germline CDR1 is SEHNR and CDR2 FQNEAQ (reference sequence). CDR3 amino acids: CASSFAGNNYEQYF. The DNA for the CDR3 is TGTGCCAGCAGCTTCGCCGGGAACAACTACGAGCAGTACTTC.

This clonotype was counted between two and nine times. This sequence joins TRBV20-1 and TRBJ2-7, with TRBD2 identical over 8 bases. The CDR3 sequence is 13 residues long. J was trimmed by 0 bases and V by 7 bases; bases with no gene match: 5. Germline values: CDR1 DFQATT, CDR2 SNEGSKA (reference sequence). The CDR3 protein is CSGERELSYEQYF. The CDR3 region has the DNA TGCAGTGGGGAGCGGGAGCTCTCCTACGAGCAGTACTTC.

Concerning this clonotype: This clone may be a read error of a much larger clone one base away. CDR3 sequence (DNA): TGCGCCAGCAGTGAGAGGTTCGGGCAGGCGAGCTACGAGCGGTACTTC. It is translated as CASSERFGQASYERYF. The chain combines TRBV10-2 with TRBJ2-7, with no clear D. CDR1 and CDR2 from the germline V gene are WSHSY and SAAADI. The CDR3 totals 16 residues.

This clonotype was detected many times. The CDR3 here is CASSPGTSIGYEQYF. CDR3 DNA: TGTGCCAGCAGCCCAGGGACTTCCATTGGGTACGAGCAGTACTTC. The chain recombines TRBV11-2 with TRBJ2-7, with D perhaps matching TRBD2 (6 bases). Between the trimmed V and J ends, which lost 5 bases and 4 bases, there was a span of 18 bases. Germline assignment: CDR1 SGHAT and CDR2 FQNNGV. The CDR3 sequence is 15 residues long. Variable domain in full (rest from reference TRBV11-2 and TRBJ2-7): EAGVAQSPRYKIIEKRQSVAFWCNPISGHATLYWYQQILGQGPKLLIQFQNNGVVDDSQLPKDRFSAERLKGVDSTLKIQPAKLEDSAVYLCASSPGTSIGYEQYFGPGTRLTVT.

At least ten counts were recorded for this clonotype. CDR3 protein: CASSFEGIVTAYGEFF. The CDR3 region has the DNA TGTGCCAGCAGTTTTGAGGGAATTGTGACGGCCTATGGGGAGTTCTTC. This chain uses TRBV12-3 or TRBV12-4 with TRBJ2-1; TRBD2 is a possible D gene (5 bases). The CDR3 consists of 16 residues. Trimming removed 3 bases at V and 14 bases at J, with 26 bases between.

V gene TRBV5-8 combines with J gene TRBJ2-3, with 8 bases identical to TRBD2. The CDR3 is made up of 17 amino acids. The V gene end was trimmed by 2 bases and the J gene end by 3 bases; junction bases not matched to a gene: 11. The germline V gene encodes CDR1 SGHTS and CDR2 YDEGEE. The CDR3 spells CASSFLGGAGPTDTQYF. In DNA, the CDR3 is TGTGCCAGCAGCTTCCTCGGGGGGGCGGGACCAACAGATACGCAGTATTTT.

The rearrangement joins TRBV19 to TRBJ2-1; the D is unclear. The CDR3 consists of 13 residues. V was pared by 0 bases and J by 10 bases, with 10 bases between. CDR1 is LNHDA and CDR2 is SQIVND in the germline V gene (reference sequence). CDR3 protein: CASSIESGKEQFF. The CDR3 DNA is TGTGCCAGTAGTATAGAATCTGGGAAGGAGCAGTTCTTC.

Many counts were recorded for this clonotype. The gene calls are TRBV24-1 and TRBJ2-7, with 8 bases fitting TRBD2. Looked up from germline, CDR1 is KGHDR and CDR2 is SFDVKD. V dropped 6 bases and J dropped 0; count of bases not matched to a gene: 6. The CDR3 is 15 residues long. This chain's CDR3 is CATSPSGSSSYEQYF. For the CDR3, the DNA is TGTGCCACCAGTCCAAGCGGGAGTAGCTCCTACGAGCAGTACTTC.

This clonotype was observed a few times. The rearrangement links TRBV7-3 to TRBJ1-2, with D possibly TRBD1 on 6 matching bases. V dropped 4 bases and J dropped 5 bases, with 14 bases sitting between them. Looked up from germline, CDR1 is SGHTA and CDR2 is FQGTGA. The CDR3 sequence is 14 residues long. CDR3 nucleotides: TGTGCCAGCAGCTCGGGTCAGGGGAGGTATGGCTACACCTTC. Translating it yields CASSSGQGRYGYTF.

This sequence joins TRBV9 and TRBJ2-2; D might be TRBD1 (6 bases). This CDR3 comprises 13 residues. Between the trimmed V and J ends, which lost 2 bases and 7 bases, there was a span of 9 bases. Germline CDR1 and CDR2: SGDLS and YYNGEE. The DNA for the CDR3 is TGTGCCAGCAGCGTGTTGACAGGCGGGGAGCTGTTTTTT. This gives the protein CASSVLTGGELFF. Complete variable domain (other parts from reference TRBV9 and TRBJ2-2): DSGVTQTPKHLITATGQRVTLRCSPRSGDLSVYWYQQSLDQGLQFLIQYYNGEERAKGNILERFSAQQFPDLHSELNLSSLELGDSALYFCASSVLTGGELFFGEGSRLTVL.

This clonotype was recorded many times. The chain is built from TRBV2 and TRBJ1-1; maybe TRBD1 (6 bases). This CDR3 has 15 residues. Trimming left V 7 bases short and J 4 bases short, with 19 bases between. Germline loops: CDR1 SNHLY, CDR2 FYNNEI. CDR3 protein: CASKLETGRITEAFF. For the CDR3, the DNA is TGTGCCAGCAAACTCGAAACAGGGCGAATCACTGAAGCTTTCTTT.

The sample holds a few counts of this clonotype. The genes are TRBV27 and TRBJ2-5; 8 nucleotides agree with TRBD1. Losses at the gene ends were 0 bases for V and 14 bases for J; bases not matched to a gene: 8. This CDR3 spans 13 amino acids. Germline V gives CDR1 MNHEY, CDR2 SMNVEV (reference sequence). The CDR3 here is CASSLSRDRLGYF. The CDR3 DNA sequence: TGTGCCAGCAGTTTATCAAGGGACAGGCTTGGCTACTTC.

This clonotype was detected only a few times. The rearrangement joins TRBV5-1 to TRBJ2-7; 9 bases agree with TRBD1. J gave up 3 bases and V 4 bases, and 8 bases lay outside the gene matches. In germline, CDR1 is SGHRS, CDR2 YFSETQ. This CDR3 region has 15 residues. The CDR3 reads CASSPPGQGLYEQYF. The CDR3 DNA reads as TGCGCCAGCAGCCCCCCGGGACAGGGACTCTACGAGCAGTACTTC. Drawing the rest from reference TRBV5-1 and TRBJ2-7, the complete variable domain is KAGVTQTPRYLIKTRGQQVTLSCSPISGHRSVSWYQQTPGQGLQFLFEYFSETQRNKGNFPGRFSGRQFSNSRSEMNVSTLELGDSALYLCASSPPGQGLYEQYFGPGTRLTVT.